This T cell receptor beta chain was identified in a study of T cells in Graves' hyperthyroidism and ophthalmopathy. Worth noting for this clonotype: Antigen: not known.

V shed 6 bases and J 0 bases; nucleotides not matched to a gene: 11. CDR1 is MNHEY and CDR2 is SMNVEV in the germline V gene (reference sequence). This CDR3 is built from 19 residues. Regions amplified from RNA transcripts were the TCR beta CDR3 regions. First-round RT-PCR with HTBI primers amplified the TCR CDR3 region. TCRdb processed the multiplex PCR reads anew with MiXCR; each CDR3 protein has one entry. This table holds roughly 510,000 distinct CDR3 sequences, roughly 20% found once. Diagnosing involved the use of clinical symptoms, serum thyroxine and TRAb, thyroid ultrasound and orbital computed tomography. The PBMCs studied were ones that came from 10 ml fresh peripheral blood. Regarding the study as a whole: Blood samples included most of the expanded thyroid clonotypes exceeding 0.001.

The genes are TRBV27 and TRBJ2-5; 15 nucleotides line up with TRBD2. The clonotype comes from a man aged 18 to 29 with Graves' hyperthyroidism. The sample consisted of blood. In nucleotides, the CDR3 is TGTGCCAGCAGCCAAGGGACTAGCGGGGGGTCTATATACCAAGAGACCCAGTACTTC. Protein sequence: CASSQGTSGGSIYQETQYF.